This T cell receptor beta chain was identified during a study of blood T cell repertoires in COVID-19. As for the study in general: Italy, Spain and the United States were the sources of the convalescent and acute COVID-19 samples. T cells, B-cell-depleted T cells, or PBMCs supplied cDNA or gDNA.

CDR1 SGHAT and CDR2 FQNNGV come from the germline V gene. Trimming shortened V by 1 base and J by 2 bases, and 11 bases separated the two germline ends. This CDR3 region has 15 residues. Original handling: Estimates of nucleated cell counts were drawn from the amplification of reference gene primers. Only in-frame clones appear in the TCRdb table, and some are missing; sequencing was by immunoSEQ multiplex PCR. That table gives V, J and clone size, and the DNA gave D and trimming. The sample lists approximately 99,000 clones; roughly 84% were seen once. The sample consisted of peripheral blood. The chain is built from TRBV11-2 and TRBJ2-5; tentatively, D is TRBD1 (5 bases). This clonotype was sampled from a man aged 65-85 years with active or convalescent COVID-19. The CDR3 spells CASSLGNRGQETQYF. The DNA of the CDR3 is TGTGCCAGCAGCTTAGGGAATAGGGGACAAGAGACCCAGTACTTC.